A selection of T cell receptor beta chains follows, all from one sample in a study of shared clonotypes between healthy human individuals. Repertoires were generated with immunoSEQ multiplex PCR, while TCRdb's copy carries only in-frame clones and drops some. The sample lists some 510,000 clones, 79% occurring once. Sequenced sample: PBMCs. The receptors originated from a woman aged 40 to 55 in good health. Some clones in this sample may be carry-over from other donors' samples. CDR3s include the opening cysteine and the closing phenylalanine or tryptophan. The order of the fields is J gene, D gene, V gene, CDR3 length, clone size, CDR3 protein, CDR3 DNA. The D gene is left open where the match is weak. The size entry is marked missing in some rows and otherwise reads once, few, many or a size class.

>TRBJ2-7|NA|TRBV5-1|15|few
CASSLGPGDIYEQYF
TGCGCCAGCAGCTTGGGCCCAGGGGACATCTACGAGCAGTACTTC
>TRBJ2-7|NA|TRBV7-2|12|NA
CASSLTGDEQYF
TGTGCCAGCAGCTTGACGGGGGACGAGCAGTACTTC
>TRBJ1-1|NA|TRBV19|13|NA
CASSTTLNTEAFF
TGTGCCAGTAGTACGACACTGAACACTGAAGCTTTCTTT
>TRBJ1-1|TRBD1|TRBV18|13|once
CASSLGQDTEAFF
TGTGCCAGCTCACTCGGACAGGACACTGAAGCTTTCTTT
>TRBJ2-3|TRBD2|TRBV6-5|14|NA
CASSQAGGTDTQYF
TGTGCCAGCAGTCAAGCGGGGGGCACAGATACGCAGTATTTT
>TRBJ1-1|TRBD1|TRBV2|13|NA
CASRDRGPGEAFF
TGTGCCAGCAGAGACAGGGGCCCTGGTGAAGCTTTCTTT
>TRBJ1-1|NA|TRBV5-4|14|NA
CASSLQRVNTEAFF
TGTGCCAGCAGCTTGCAGAGGGTGAACACTGAAGCTTTCTTT
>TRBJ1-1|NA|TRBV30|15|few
CAWSVQPALGTEAFF
TGTGCCTGGAGTGTACAACCGGCTCTGGGGACTGAAGCTTTCTTT
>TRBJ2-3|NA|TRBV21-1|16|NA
CASSKIERARTDTQYF
TGTGCCAGCAGCAAAATTGAGCGGGCCCGCACAGATACGCAGTATTTT
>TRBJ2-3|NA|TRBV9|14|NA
CASSVGGGGDTQYF
TGTGCCAGCAGCGTAGGAGGGGGAGGAGATACGCAGTATTTT
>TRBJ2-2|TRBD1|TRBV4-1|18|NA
CASSQDGTGGPNTGELFF
TGCGCCAGCAGCCAAGATGGGACAGGGGGCCCGAACACCGGGGAGCTGTTTTTT
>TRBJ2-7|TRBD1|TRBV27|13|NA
CASSLRQGGEQYF
TGTGCCAGCAGTTTAAGACAGGGCGGCGAGCAGTACTTC
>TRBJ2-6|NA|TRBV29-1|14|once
CSVDPLSGANVLTF
TGCAGCGTTGATCCCCTTTCTGGGGCCAACGTCCTGACTTTC
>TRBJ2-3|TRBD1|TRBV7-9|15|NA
CASSPGQGASDTQYF
TGTGCCAGCAGCCCCGGACAGGGGGCATCAGATACGCAGTATTTT
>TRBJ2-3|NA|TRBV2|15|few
CASSGGPAVGGTQYF
TGTGCCAGCAGCGGGGGTCCGGCGGTGGGTGGTACGCAGTATTTT
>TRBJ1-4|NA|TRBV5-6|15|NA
CASSSRQAPYEKLFF
TGTGCCAGCAGCTCCCGACAGGCCCCTTATGAAAAACTGTTTTTT
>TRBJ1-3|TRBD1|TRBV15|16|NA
CATSRLGTGSGNTIYF
TGTGCCACCAGCAGACTGGGGACAGGGTCTGGAAACACCATATATTTT
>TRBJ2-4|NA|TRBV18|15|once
CASSPPGGGKNIQYF
TGTGCCAGCTCACCACCGGGGGGTGGCAAAAACATTCAGTACTTC
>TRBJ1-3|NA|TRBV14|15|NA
CASSQEGTWGNTIYF
TGTGCCAGCAGCCAAGAAGGGACATGGGGAAACACCATATATTTT
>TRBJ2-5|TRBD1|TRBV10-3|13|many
CAIRDRGQETQYF
TGTGCCATCAGGGACAGGGGACAAGAGACCCAGTACTTC
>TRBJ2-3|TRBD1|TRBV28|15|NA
CASSLPTGGTDTQYF
TGTGCCAGCAGTTTGCCGACAGGGGGCACAGATACGCAGTATTTT
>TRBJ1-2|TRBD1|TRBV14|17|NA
CASSPPGQSLANYGYTF
TGTGCCAGCAGCCCACCGGGACAGTCCTTGGCTAACTATGGCTACACCTTC
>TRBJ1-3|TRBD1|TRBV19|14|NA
CASTKGTAGNTIYF
TGTGCCAGTACTAAAGGGACAGCTGGAAACACCATATATTTT
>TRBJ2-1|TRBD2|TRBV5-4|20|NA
CASSFPQGGGLAGGYNEQFF
TGTGCCAGCAGCTTCCCCCAGGGCGGGGGACTAGCGGGAGGGTACAATGAGCAGTTCTTC
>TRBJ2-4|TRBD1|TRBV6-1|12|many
CASDHRGSIQYF
TGTGCCAGCGACCACAGGGGTTCCATTCAGTACTTC
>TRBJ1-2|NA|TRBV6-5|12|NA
CASSEGIDGYTF
TGTGCCAGCAGTGAGGGTATCGATGGCTACACCTTC
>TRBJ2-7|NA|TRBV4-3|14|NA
CASSPGGPPYEQYF
TGCGCCAGCAGCCCAGGAGGGCCTCCCTACGAGCAGTACTTC
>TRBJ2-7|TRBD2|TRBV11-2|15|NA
CASSLPSGTSYEQYF
TGTGCCAGCAGCTTACCTAGCGGGACTTCCTACGAGCAGTACTTC
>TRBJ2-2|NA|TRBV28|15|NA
CASFVGGPNTGELFF
TGTGCCAGCTTCGTGGGGGGCCCGAACACCGGGGAGCTGTTTTTT
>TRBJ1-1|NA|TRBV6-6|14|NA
CASSYGGVNTEAFF
TGTGCCAGCAGTTACGGGGGGGTGAACACTGAAGCTTTCTTT
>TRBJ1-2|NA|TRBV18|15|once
CASSPKAGKDYGYTF
TGTGCCAGCTCACCTAAAGCAGGGAAGGACTATGGCTACACCTTC
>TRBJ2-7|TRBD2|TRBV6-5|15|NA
CASSRPGAGAYEQYF
TGTGCCAGCAGCCGCCCGGGAGCGGGAGCGTACGAGCAGTACTTC
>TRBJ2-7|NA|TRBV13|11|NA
CASSGPYEQYF
TGTGCCAGCAGCGGACCCTACGAGCAGTACTTC